The source of this T cell receptor beta chain is a study of blood T cells in healthy people across ages. This CDR3 has 14 amino acids. Germline V CDR1 and CDR2: SGHTA, FQGNSA. V trimming: 4 bases; J trimming: 7 bases; junction bases outside the gene matches: 9. A J-beta primer mix and a sample-barcoded 5' primer were used in a second PCR of about 6 to 12 cycles. MiXCR was run by TCRdb on the 5' RACE reads, yielding one entry per CDR3 protein. This sample has fewer than 900,000 distinct CDR3 sequences; about half occur once, and the top ten carry around a third. Concerning this clonotype itself: Being one base from a much bigger clone, this may be a read error.

The chain is built from TRBV7-2 and TRBJ2-7; 8 bases align to TRBD1. This receptor was taken from a woman between 55 and 75 years old in good health. Source material: blood. CDR3 in amino acids: CASSWGQEFNEQYF. The CDR3 DNA follows: TGTGCCAGCAGCTGGGGACAGGAGTTCAATGAGCAGTACTTC. Complete variable domain (other parts from reference TRBV7-2 and TRBJ2-7): GAGVSQSPSNKVTEKGKDVELRCDPISGHTALYWYRQSLGQGLEFLIYFQGNSAPDKSGLPSDRFSAERTGGSVSTLTIQRTQQEDSAVYLCASSWGQEFNEQYFGPGTRLTVT.